This entry lists 3 T cell receptor beta chains sequenced from one sample in a study of siplizumab effects on memory and regulatory T cells. Sequencing was performed with immunoSEQ multiplex PCR; in TCRdb, only in-frame clones are kept and a portion is missing. The sample shows under 150,000 clones, less than 95% of them seen only once. The sequenced material came from non-Treg CD4+ T cells sorted from blood. These receptors were taken from a human donor in good health.

This clone has just one count. The chain is built from TRBV10-3 and TRBJ2-2; D unresolved. Germline-derived CDR1 and CDR2 are ENHRY and SYGVKD. V dropped 11 bases and J dropped 2 bases, with 9 bases sitting between them. The CDR3 is 12 residues long. CDR3 in DNA: TGTGCCGTTCGGGTCAACACCGGGGAGCTGTTTTTT. Its translation is CAVRVNTGELFF.

The V gene is TRBV6-1, the J gene TRBJ1-6; no definite D call. With 1 base removed from V and 14 bases from J, the gap between germline ends came to 15 bases. The CDR3 has 14 amino acids. CDR1 is MNHNS, CDR2 SASEGT, per germline. CDR3 loop: CASSEGTRSVALHF. The CDR3 region has the DNA TGTGCCAGCAGTGAAGGCACACGGTCGGTGGCCCTCCACTTT.

The chain has TRBV10-3 and TRBJ1-3; TRBD1 agrees at 8 bases. Germline V lookup: CDR1 ENHRY, CDR2 SYGVKD. V was clipped by 6 bases and J by 4 bases; unmatched bases: 5. The CDR3 runs 14 residues. CDR3 nucleotide sequence: TGTGCCATCAGCGGACAGGGAAAGGGAAACACCATATATTTT. This encodes CAISGQGKGNTIYF.